The 8 T cell receptor beta chains below were found in one sample sequenced in a study of blood T cell repertoires in COVID-19. Assay: immunoSEQ multiplex PCR; the TCRdb copy retains only in-frame clones and omits some. The sample lists roughly 410,000 clones, about 90% seen once, with more than 0.95% in the top ten. Sequenced input: peripheral blood. These receptors originate from a man aged 40-50 years with acute or convalescent COVID-19.

This clone was seen a single time. The chain uses TRBV28 and TRBJ1-4; 8 bases are shared with TRBD1. With 5 bases clipped from V and 7 bases from J, the junction kept 6 bases outside the gene matches. Germline CDR1 MDHEN, CDR2 SYDVKM. The CDR3 totals 14 residues. The CDR3 DNA sequence: TGTGCCAGCAGTCAGACAGGGGATAGTGAAAAACTGTTTTTT. It yields the protein CASSQTGDSEKLFF.

This chain connects TRBV9 to TRBJ1-2; 10 nucleotides line up with TRBD1. Germline CDR1 SGDLS, CDR2 YYNGEE. The V and J ends lost 2 bases and 7 bases, in that order; junction bases with no gene match: 11. This CDR3 is 16 amino acids long. CDR3 in amino acids: CASSVGGTGAFGGYTF. The CDR3 DNA sequence: TGTGCCAGCAGCGTTGGGGGGACAGGGGCCTTCGGTGGCTACACCTTC.

The J gene is TRBJ2-5, the V gene TRBV6-2 or TRBV6-3; 7 nucleotides agree with TRBD1. Losses at the gene ends were 4 bases for V and 1 base for J; bases not matched to a gene: 18. Germline lookup yields CDR1 MNHEY and CDR2 SVGEGT. The CDR3 extends over 19 amino acids. As DNA, the CDR3 is TGTGCCAGCAGTTTTGACAGGGATACGTGGGCGGCCGGCCAAGAGACCCAGTACTTC. It encodes CASSFDRDTWAAGQETQYF.

The V call is TRBV10-1, the J call TRBJ1-1; D call uncertain. V shed 0 bases and J shed 0 bases, with 11 bases lying between them. The CDR3 sequence is 16 residues long. Germline-derived CDR1 and CDR2 are WNHNN and SYGVQD (reference sequence). This chain's CDR3 is CASSESLNTMNTEAFF. CDR3 coding DNA: TGCGCCAGCAGTGAGTCCCTGAACACGATGAACACTGAAGCTTTCTTT.

This chain connects TRBV18 to TRBJ2-1, with D perhaps TRBD1 (5 bases). The V and J ends lost 2 bases and 4 bases respectively, with 9 bases between them. CDR1 is KGHSH and CDR2 is LQKENI in the germline V gene. The CDR3 is 14 amino acids. CDR3 loop: CASSPYDSYNEQFF. The CDR3 DNA follows: TGTGCCAGCTCACCATACGACAGTTACAATGAGCAGTTCTTC.

This chain uses TRBV14 with TRBJ2-3, with 9 bases aligning to TRBD2. This CDR3 has 14 residues. V trimming: 4 bases; J trimming: 4 bases; junction bases outside the gene matches: 3. The germline V gene has CDR1 SGHDN and CDR2 FVKESK. The CDR3 sequence is CASSPSGGPDTQYF. The CDR3 coding sequence is TGTGCCAGCAGCCCGAGCGGGGGGCCAGATACGCAGTATTTT.

The V gene is TRBV5-1, the J gene TRBJ2-1, with 9 positions matching TRBD2. CDR3 length equals 16 residues. After removal of 0 bases from V and 5 bases from J, the junction contained 6 bases not matched to a gene. CDR1 is SGHRS and CDR2 is YFSETQ in the germline V gene. CDR3 loop: CASSLDGTSTDNEQFF. In nucleotides, the CDR3 is TGCGCCAGCAGCTTGGATGGGACTAGCACCGACAATGAGCAGTTCTTC.

The chain employs TRBV7-6 and TRBJ1-3; 7 bases match TRBD1. The junction had 5 bases not matched to a gene; V was cut back by 1 base and J by 2 bases. The CDR3 is made up of 16 amino acids. From germline, CDR1 is SGHVS and CDR2 FNYEAQ. The CDR3 loop is CASSLVPQGAGNTIYF. In nucleotides, the CDR3 is TGTGCCAGCAGCTTAGTCCCGCAGGGGGCTGGAAACACCATATATTTT.